This entry lists 23 T cell receptor beta chains sequenced from one sample in a study of T cell clones after liver transplantation. Data came from immunoSEQ multiplex PCR; TCRdb stores just in-frame clones and leaves some out. The sample consists of fewer than 110,000 clones, under 90% of them appearing once. Sequences were derived from CD4+ T cells from blood, sampled approximately 4 years after liver transplant. The receptors originated from a human patient who received a liver transplant. Some T cells could come from the graft donor.

The V gene is TRBV7-9, the J gene TRBJ1-5; D is uncertain. This CDR3 comprises 16 residues. V was cut by 5 bases and J by 0 bases, with 14 bases left in between. Germline assignment: CDR1 SEHNR and CDR2 FQNEAQ (reference sequence). The CDR3 DNA sequence: TGTGCCAGCAGCCCCGCCCTCGACACTAGCAATCAGCCCCAGCATTTT. Its protein product is CASSPALDTSNQPQHF. The full variable domain, with the rest looked up from reference TRBV7-9 and TRBJ1-5, is DTGVSQNPRHKITKRGQNVTFRCDPISEHNRLYWYRQTLGQGPEFLTYFQNEAQLEKSRLLSDRFSAERPKGSFSTLEIQRTEQGDSAMYLCASSPALDTSNQPQHFGDGTRLSIL.

The rearrangement uses TRBV5-5 and TRBJ1-2, with a tentative D call TRBD1 (5 bases). The CDR3 has 13 amino acids. Germline V gene data show CDR1 as SGHKS and CDR2 as YYEKEE (reference sequence). Trimming removed 4 bases from V and 4 bases from J, with 11 bases in between. The DNA of the CDR3 is TGTGCCAGCAGCATACACGGGACCTATGGCTACACCTTC. It yields the protein CASSIHGTYGYTF.

The chain is built from TRBV29-1 and TRBJ1-2, with TRBD1 identical over 8 bases. V lost 0 bases to trimming and J lost 2 bases; unmatched junction nucleotides: 5. CDR3 size: 15 residues. Germline-derived CDR1 and CDR2 are SQVTM and ANQGSEA. CDR3 amino acids: CSVEEGGQANYGYTF. DNA for the CDR3: TGCAGCGTTGAAGAGGGGGGACAGGCAAACTATGGCTACACCTTC. Supplemented by reference TRBV29-1 and TRBJ1-2, the full variable domain reads SAVISQKPSRDICQRGTSLTIQCQVDSQVTMMFWYRQQPGQSLTLIATANQGSEATYESGFVIDKFPISRPNLTFSTLTVSNMSPEDSSIYLCSVEEGGQANYGYTFGSGTRLTVV.

CDR3 amino acids: CASSLGLASGANVLTF. CDR3 in DNA: TGTGCCAGCAGCTTGGGCCTCGCCTCTGGGGCCAACGTCCTGACTTTC. The chain employs TRBV11-2 and TRBJ2-6; D not certain. The CDR3 has 16 amino acids. Trimming stripped 3 bases from V and 0 bases from J, with 9 bases between. CDR1 and CDR2 from the germline V gene are SGHAT and FQNNGV.

V gene TRBV7-9 combines with J gene TRBJ2-7; tentatively, D is TRBD1 (5 bases). This CDR3 region has 12 residues. Trimming left V 4 bases short and J 12 bases short, with 16 bases between. The germline V gene has CDR1 SEHNR and CDR2 FQNEAQ (reference sequence). The CDR3, as DNA: TGTGCCAGCAGCTATCGGTGGGGCCAGTGGTACTTC. This translates into CASSYRWGQWYF.

V and J are TRBV7-6 and TRBJ2-1; D gene uncertain. The V and J ends lost 4 bases and 0 bases respectively, with 10 bases between them. CDR3 size: 15 residues. Germline V CDR1 and CDR2: SGHVS, FNYEAQ. This CDR3 is CASSSTTLSYNEQFF. The CDR3 nucleotides are TGTGCCAGCAGCTCTACTACGCTCTCCTACAATGAGCAGTTCTTC.

The gene calls are TRBV5-1 and TRBJ1-1; possible D gene TRBD1, 6 bases. In germline, CDR1 is SGHRS, CDR2 YFSETQ. V lost 2 bases and J 1 base, leaving 9 bases between the germline ends. CDR3 length: 14 residues. This CDR3 is CASSFEGGNTEAFF. The CDR3 DNA follows: TGCGCCAGCAGCTTCGAGGGGGGGAACACTGAAGCTTTCTTT.

The chain has TRBV28 and TRBJ2-7, with D maybe TRBD1 (5 bases). CDR1 MDHEN and CDR2 SYDVKM come from the germline V gene. V gave up 6 bases and J gave up 1 base, with 19 bases separating them. The CDR3 runs to 16 residues. In DNA, the CDR3 is TGTGCCAGCAGGACTTCAGGGCAACCCTCTTCCTACGAGCAGTACTTC. As protein: CASRTSGQPSSYEQYF.

The chain is built from TRBV9 and TRBJ2-1; perhaps TRBD1 as D (6 bases). CDR3 length: 15 amino acids. V lost 0 bases, J lost 4 bases, and 11 bases lay in between. Germline V gene lookup returns CDR1 SGDLS and CDR2 YYNGEE. CDR3 residues: CASSVEGDPYNEQFF. The CDR3 coding sequence is TGTGCCAGCAGCGTAGAGGGGGACCCGTACAATGAGCAGTTCTTC.

V and J are TRBV6-1 and TRBJ1-3; 7 bases fit TRBD1. Trimming at V came to 6 bases and at J to 2 bases, leaving 10 bases not matched to a gene. The V gene's germline CDR1 is MNHNS and CDR2 SASEGT. The CDR3 covers 16 residues. As DNA, the CDR3 is TGTGCCAGCAGCGAAACGCCACAGGGGACTGGAAACACCATATATTTT. Translated, it gives CASSETPQGTGNTIYF.

This clone has only one observation. The chain couples TRBV2 to TRBJ1-5, with D possibly being TRBD1 (6 bases). The germline V gene encodes CDR1 SNHLY and CDR2 FYNNEI. The CDR3 has 15 amino acids. Deletions cut 6 bases from V and 2 bases from J, with 14 bases between. The chain's CDR3 is CASSPYRAGNQPQHF. The CDR3, as DNA: TGTGCCAGCAGCCCCTACAGGGCGGGCAATCAGCCCCAGCATTTT.

V usage is TRBV7-7 and J usage is TRBJ2-2; no clear D. The germline V gene encodes CDR1 SSHAT and CDR2 FNYEAQ (reference sequence). V lost 4 bases and J lost 5, with 11 bases in between. This CDR3 comprises 14 residues. CDR3 residues: CASSSSRNTGELFF. The CDR3, as DNA: TGTGCCAGCAGCTCTTCAAGGAATACCGGGGAGCTGTTTTTT. The full variable domain, with the rest looked up from reference TRBV7-7 and TRBJ2-2, is GAGVSQSPRYKVTKRGQDVTLRCDPISSHATLYWYQQALGQGPEFLTYFNYEAQPDKSGLPSDRFSAERPEGSISTLTIQRTEQRDSAMYRCASSSSRNTGELFFGEGSRLTVL.

CDR3 sequence: CASSLVPSGSFNIQYF. As DNA, the CDR3 is TGTGCCAGCAGCTTGGTTCCTTCAGGGTCTTTTAACATTCAGTACTTC. This chain joins TRBV5-4 and TRBJ2-4, with D possibly being TRBD1 (5 bases). The CDR3 contains 16 residues. Trimming took 0 bases from V and 7 from J, leaving 17 bases between them. CDR1 and CDR2 (germline): SGHNT, YYREEE (reference sequence).

The rearrangement links TRBV19 to TRBJ1-1; maybe TRBD1 (6 bases). The CDR3 sequence is 13 residues long. Germline CDR1 and CDR2: LNHDA and SQIVND (reference sequence). V lost 7 bases, J lost 2 bases, and 11 bases lay in between. CDR3 sequence reads: CASNQGINTEAFF. The CDR3 DNA reads TGTGCCAGTAATCAGGGGATCAACACTGAAGCTTTCTTT.

V gene TRBV19 combines with J gene TRBJ2-2; 16 nucleotides agree with TRBD2. Unmatched junction bases numbered 9, after V lost 4 bases and J lost 4 bases. The CDR3 runs 19 residues. CDR1 is LNHDA, CDR2 SQIVND, per germline (reference sequence). CDR3 DNA: TGTGCCAGTAGTAGCCCCGGGACTAGCGGGGGGGTAGGCACCGGGGAGCTGTTTTTT. As protein: CASSSPGTSGGVGTGELFF.

This clone was seen only once. The rearrangement joins TRBV7-6 to TRBJ1-2; 10 bases align to TRBD1. This CDR3 region has 13 residues. J gave up 8 bases and V 6 bases, and 6 bases lay outside the gene matches. The germline gives CDR1 SGHVS, CDR2 FNYEAQ. CDR3 sequence (DNA): TGTGCCAGCAGACCTTGGACAGGGGGAGGCTACACCTTC. Its protein is CASRPWTGGGYTF.

The chain is built from TRBV5-4 and TRBJ2-6, with D possibly called TRBD1 or TRBD2 (5 bases each). CDR1 is SGHNT and CDR2 is YYREEE in the germline V gene (reference sequence). The CDR3 extends over 17 amino acids. V was cut by 0 bases and J by 2 bases, with 12 bases left in between. The CDR3, as DNA: TGTGCCAGCAGCTTGGGTCCGAGAGGGGCTGGGGCCAACGTCCTGACTTTC. Translation: CASSLGPRGAGANVLTF.

The CDR3 DNA reads as TGTGCCAGTAGTAGGCAAGCGGGGCTTAGGGATACGCAGTATTTT. Its protein product is CASSRQAGLRDTQYF. This chain connects TRBV19 to TRBJ2-3; 7 positions match TRBD2. Germline-derived CDR1 and CDR2 are LNHDA and SQIVND (reference sequence). The CDR3 sequence is 15 residues long. The V segment lost 4 bases and the J segment 6 bases; nucleotides outside the gene matches: 10.

This clone has only one observation. The J gene is TRBJ1-3, the V gene TRBV5-4; no clear D gene. The CDR3 consists of 17 residues. Germline CDR1 and CDR2: SGHNT and YYREEE (reference sequence). The ends were cut back, 0 bases at V and 4 bases at J, with 17 bases in the middle. CDR3 in amino acids: CASSLVAGPSGGNTIYF. CDR3 coding DNA: TGTGCCAGCAGCTTGGTCGCTGGCCCTTCGGGAGGAAACACCATATATTTT.

The sample holds one count of this clone. The chain carries TRBV27 and TRBJ1-6, with 8 bases aligning to TRBD1. CDR1 MNHEY and CDR2 SMNVEV come from the germline V gene (reference sequence). Unmatched junction bases numbered 8, after V lost 5 bases and J lost 5 bases. This CDR3 contains 16 residues. Here the CDR3 DNA reads TGTGCCAGCAGTGACCTCGGACAGGGAGATAATTCACCCCTCCACTTT. This translates into CASSDLGQGDNSPLHF.

This rearrangement joins TRBV19 to TRBJ1-4; D is unresolved. Germline V lookup: CDR1 LNHDA, CDR2 SQIVND (reference sequence). This CDR3 region has 14 residues. Trimming cost V 5 bases and J 8 bases, with 15 bases left between them. The CDR3 protein is CASSPQVVSEKLFF. In nucleotides, the CDR3 is TGTGCCAGTAGTCCTCAAGTCGTGAGCGAAAAACTGTTTTTT.

The chain joins TRBV9 to TRBJ2-5; D might be TRBD1 (6 bases). V lost 0 bases to trimming and J lost 2 bases, with 14 bases between them. The germline V gene has CDR1 SGDLS and CDR2 YYNGEE. The length of the CDR3 is 16 residues. The CDR3 region is CASSVGGLNLQETQYF. The CDR3 nucleotides are TGTGCCAGCAGCGTAGGGGGGCTTAACTTACAAGAGACCCAGTACTTC.

In its sample, this clone was seen a few times. This rearrangement joins TRBV6-6 to TRBJ1-1, with D tentatively TRBD1 (6 bases). The CDR3 sequence is 15 residues long. Deletions cut 8 bases from V and 5 bases from J, with 21 bases between. The germline V gene encodes CDR1 MNHNY and CDR2 SVGAGI (reference sequence). The CDR3 here is CASDSGGRGLTEAFF. The CDR3 nucleotides read TGTGCCAGCGACTCGGGGGGGCGAGGTCTGACTGAAGCTTTCTTT.